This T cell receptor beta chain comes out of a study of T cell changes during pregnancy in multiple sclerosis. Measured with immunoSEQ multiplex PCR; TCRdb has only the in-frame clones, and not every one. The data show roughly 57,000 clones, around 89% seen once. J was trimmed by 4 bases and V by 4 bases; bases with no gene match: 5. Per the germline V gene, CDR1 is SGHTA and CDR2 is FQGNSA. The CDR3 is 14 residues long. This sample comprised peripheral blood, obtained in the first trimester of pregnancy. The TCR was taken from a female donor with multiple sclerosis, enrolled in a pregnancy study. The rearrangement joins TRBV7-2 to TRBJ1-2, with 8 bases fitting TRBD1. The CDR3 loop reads CASSSIQGAYGYTF. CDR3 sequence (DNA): TGTGCCAGCAGCTCCATTCAGGGGGCCTATGGCTACACCTTC.